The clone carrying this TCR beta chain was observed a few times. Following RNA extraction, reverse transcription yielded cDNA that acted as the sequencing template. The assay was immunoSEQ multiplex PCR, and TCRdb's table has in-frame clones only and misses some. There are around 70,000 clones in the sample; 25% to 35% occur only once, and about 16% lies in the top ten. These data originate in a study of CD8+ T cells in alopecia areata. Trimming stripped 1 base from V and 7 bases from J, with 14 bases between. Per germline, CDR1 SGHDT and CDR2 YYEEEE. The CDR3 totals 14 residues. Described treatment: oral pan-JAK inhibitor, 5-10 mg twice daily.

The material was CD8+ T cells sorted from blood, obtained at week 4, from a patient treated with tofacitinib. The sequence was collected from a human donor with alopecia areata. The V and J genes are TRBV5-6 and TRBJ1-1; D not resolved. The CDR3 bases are TGTGCCAGCAGCTTGTTCCGGCGACTGGATGAAGCTTTCTTT. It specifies CASSLFRRLDEAFF.